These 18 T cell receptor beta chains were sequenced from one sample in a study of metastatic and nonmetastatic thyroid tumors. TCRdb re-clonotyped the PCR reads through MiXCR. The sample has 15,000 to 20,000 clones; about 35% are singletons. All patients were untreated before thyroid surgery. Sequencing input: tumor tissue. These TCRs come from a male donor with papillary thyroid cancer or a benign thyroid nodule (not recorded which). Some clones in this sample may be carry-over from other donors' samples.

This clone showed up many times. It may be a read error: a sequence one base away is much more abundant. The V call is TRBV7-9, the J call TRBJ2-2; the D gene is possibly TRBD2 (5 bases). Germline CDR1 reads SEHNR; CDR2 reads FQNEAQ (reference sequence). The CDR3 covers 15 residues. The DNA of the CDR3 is TGTGCCAGCAGCTTAGGGAGGACCCTCATCGGGGAGCTGCTTTTT. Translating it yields CASSLGRTLIGELLF.

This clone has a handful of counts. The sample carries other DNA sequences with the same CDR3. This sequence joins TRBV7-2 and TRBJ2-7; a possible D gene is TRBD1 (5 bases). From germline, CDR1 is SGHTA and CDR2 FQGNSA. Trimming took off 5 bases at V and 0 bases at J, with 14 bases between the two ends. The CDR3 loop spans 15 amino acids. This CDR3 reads CASSLAGSSSYEQYF. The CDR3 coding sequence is TGTGCCAGCAGCCTGGCAGGGTCGAGCTCCTACGAGCAGTACTTC.

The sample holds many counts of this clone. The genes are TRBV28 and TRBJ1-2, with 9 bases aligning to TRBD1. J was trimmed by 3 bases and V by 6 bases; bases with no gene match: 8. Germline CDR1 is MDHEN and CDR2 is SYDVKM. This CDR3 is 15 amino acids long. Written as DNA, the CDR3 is TGTGCCAGCAGGGGGGGACAGGGCTTGGACTATGGCTACACCTTC. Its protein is CASRGGQGLDYGYTF.

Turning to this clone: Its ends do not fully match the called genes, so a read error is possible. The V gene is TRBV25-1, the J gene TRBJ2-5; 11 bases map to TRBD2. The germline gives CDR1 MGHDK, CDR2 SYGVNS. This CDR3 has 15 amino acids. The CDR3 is CASSEPTSGTETQNF. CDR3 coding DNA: TGTGCCAGCAGTGAACCGACTAGCGGGACGGAGACCCAGAACTTC.

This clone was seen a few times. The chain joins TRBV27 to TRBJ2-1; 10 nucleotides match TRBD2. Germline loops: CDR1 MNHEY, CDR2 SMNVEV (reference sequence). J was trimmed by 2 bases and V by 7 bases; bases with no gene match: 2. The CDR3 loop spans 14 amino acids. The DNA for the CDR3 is TGTGCCAGCAAACTAGCGGGAACCTACAATGAGCAGTTCTTC. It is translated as CASKLAGTYNEQFF.

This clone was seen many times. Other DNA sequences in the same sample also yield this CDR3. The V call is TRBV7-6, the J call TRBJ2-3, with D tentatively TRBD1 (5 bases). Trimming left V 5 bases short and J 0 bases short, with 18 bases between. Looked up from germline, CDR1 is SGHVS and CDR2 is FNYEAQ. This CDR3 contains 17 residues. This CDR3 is CASSPVYRSASTDTQYF. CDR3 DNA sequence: TGTGCCAGCAGCCCCGTGTACAGGTCGGCTAGCACAGATACGCAGTATTTT.

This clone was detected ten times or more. The CDR3 region is CAIRPVGGRQYF. The CDR3 DNA reads as TGTGCCATCAGGCCAGTGGGAGGTCGGCAGTACTTC. The V call is TRBV10-3, the J call TRBJ2-7, with D perhaps matching TRBD2 (6 bases). The germline gives CDR1 ENHRY, CDR2 SYGVKD. Trimming shortened V by 6 bases and J by 9 bases, and 15 bases separated the two germline ends. This CDR3 comprises 12 residues.

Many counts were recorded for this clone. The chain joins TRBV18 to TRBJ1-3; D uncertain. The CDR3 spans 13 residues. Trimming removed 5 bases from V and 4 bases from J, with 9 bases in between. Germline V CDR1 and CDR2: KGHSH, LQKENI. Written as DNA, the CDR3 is TGTGCCAGCTCAGGGGATCTAGGAAACACCATATATTTT. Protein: CASSGDLGNTIYF. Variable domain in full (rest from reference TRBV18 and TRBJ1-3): NAGVMQNPRHLVRRRGQEARLRCSPMKGHSHVYWYRQLPEEGLKFMVYLQKENIIDESGMPKERFSAEFPKEGPSILRIQQVVRGDSAAYFCASSGDLGNTIYFGEGSWLTVV.

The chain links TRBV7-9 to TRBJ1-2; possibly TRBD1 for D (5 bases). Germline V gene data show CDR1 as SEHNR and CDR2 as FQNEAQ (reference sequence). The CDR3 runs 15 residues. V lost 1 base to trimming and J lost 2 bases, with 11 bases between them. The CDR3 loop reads CASSLVGEENYGYTF. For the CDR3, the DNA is TGTGCCAGCAGCTTAGTGGGGGAAGAAAACTATGGCTACACCTTC. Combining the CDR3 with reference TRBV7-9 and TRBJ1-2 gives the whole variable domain DTGVSQNPRHKITKRGQNVTFRCDPISEHNRLYWYRQTLGQGPEFLTYFQNEAQLEKSRLLSDRFSAERPKGSFSTLEIQRTEQGDSAMYLCASSLVGEENYGYTFGSGTRLTVV.

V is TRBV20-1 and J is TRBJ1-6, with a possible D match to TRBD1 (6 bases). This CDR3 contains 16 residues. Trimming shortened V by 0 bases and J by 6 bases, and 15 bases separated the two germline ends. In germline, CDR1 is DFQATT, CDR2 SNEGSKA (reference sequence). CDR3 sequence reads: CSARDRGQLGNSPLHF. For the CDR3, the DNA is TGCAGTGCTAGAGATCGGGGGCAGTTGGGTAATTCACCCCTCCACTTT.

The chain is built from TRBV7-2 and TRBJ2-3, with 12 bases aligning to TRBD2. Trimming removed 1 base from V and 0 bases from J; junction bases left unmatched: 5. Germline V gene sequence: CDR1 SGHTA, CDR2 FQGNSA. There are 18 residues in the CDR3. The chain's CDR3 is CASSLGLAGGRSTDTQYF. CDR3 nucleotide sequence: TGTGCCAGCAGCTTAGGGCTAGCGGGAGGGCGGAGCACAGATACGCAGTATTTT.

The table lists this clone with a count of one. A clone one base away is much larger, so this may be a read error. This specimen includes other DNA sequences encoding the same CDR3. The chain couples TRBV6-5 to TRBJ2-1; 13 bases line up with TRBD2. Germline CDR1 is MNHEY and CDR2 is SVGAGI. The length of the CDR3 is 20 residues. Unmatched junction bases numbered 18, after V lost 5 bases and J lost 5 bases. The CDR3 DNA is TGTGCCAGCAGTCCCTGGACAGGCACTTTGGGGACTAGCGGGAACAATGAGCAGTTCTTC. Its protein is CASSPWTGTLGTSGNNEQFF.

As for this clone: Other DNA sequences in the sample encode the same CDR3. For the CDR3, the DNA is TGCAGGGCAGGTGGTTACGAGCAGTACTTC. Protein: CRAGGYEQYF. The chain recombines TRBV20-1 with TRBJ2-7; D is unclear. The germline V gene has CDR1 DFQATT and CDR2 SNEGSKA (reference sequence). The length of the CDR3 is 10 residues.

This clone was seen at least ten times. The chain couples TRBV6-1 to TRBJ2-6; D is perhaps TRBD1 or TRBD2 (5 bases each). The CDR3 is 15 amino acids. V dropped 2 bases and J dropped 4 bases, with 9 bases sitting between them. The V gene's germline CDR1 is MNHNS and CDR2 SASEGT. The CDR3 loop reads CASSEFGGGANVLTF. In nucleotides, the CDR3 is TGTGCCAGCAGTGAATTTGGGGGAGGGGCCAACGTCCTGACTTTC.

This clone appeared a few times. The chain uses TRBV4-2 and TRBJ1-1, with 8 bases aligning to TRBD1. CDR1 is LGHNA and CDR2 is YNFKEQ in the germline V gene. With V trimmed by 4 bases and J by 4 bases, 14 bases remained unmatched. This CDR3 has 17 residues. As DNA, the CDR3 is TGTGCCAGCAGCCCAGAGCCGCAGGGGGCTGGGGGCACTGAAGCTTTCTTT. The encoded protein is CASSPEPQGAGGTEAFF.

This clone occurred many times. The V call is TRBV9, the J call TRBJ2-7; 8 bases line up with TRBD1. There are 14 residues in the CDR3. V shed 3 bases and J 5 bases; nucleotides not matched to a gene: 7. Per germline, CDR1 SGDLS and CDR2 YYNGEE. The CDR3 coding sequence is TGTGCCAGCAGCGGGGGACAGGTTGGGGACGAGCAGTACTTC. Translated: CASSGGQVGDEQYF.

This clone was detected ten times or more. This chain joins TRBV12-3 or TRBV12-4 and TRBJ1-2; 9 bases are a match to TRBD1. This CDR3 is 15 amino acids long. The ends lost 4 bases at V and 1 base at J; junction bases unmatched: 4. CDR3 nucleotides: TGTGCCAGCAGTTCCACAGGGGGCTATAACTATGGCTACACCTTC. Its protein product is CASSSTGGYNYGYTF.

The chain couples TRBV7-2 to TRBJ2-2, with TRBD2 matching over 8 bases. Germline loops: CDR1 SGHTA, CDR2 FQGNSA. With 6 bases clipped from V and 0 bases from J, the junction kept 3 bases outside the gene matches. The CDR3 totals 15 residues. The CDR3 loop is CASSLAGANTGELFF. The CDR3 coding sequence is TGTGCCAGCAGTCTAGCGGGTGCGAACACCGGGGAGCTGTTTTTT.